This TCR beta chain comes out of a study of OX40 agonist ivuxolimab in advanced cancers. Background on the study: Patients with prior anti-PD-1, anti-PD-L1 or anti-CTLA-4 therapy were eligible; about 40% had some.

V dropped 2 bases and J dropped 5 bases, with 19 bases sitting between them. Germline loops: CDR1 SGHDN, CDR2 FVKESK. There are 16 residues in the CDR3. Profiled with immunoSEQ multiplex PCR; TCRdb holds only in-frame clones, not every one. In the table there are over 65,000 clones, 90% of which are singletons. Researchers took blood at baseline, on cycle 4 day 1, and on cycle 7 day 1. The sample was CD4+ or CD8+ T cells sorted from blood, taken in a trial of the OX40 agonist ivuxolimab. The chain is built from TRBV14 and TRBJ2-7; D not certain. This TCR came from an adult with an advanced solid tumor such as melanoma, head and neck, liver or kidney cancer. The CDR3 DNA follows: TGTGCCAGCAGCCAATCTCTTCAACGTCTGAGCCACGAGCAGTACTTC. Protein sequence: CASSQSLQRLSHEQYF. Based on the CDR3 plus reference TRBV14 and TRBJ2-7, the full variable domain is EAGVTQFPSHSVIEKGQTVTLRCDPISGHDNLYWYRRVMGKEIKFLLHFVKESKQDESGMPNNRFLAERTGGTYSTLKVQPAELEDSGVYFCASSQSLQRLSHEQYFGPGTRLTVT.